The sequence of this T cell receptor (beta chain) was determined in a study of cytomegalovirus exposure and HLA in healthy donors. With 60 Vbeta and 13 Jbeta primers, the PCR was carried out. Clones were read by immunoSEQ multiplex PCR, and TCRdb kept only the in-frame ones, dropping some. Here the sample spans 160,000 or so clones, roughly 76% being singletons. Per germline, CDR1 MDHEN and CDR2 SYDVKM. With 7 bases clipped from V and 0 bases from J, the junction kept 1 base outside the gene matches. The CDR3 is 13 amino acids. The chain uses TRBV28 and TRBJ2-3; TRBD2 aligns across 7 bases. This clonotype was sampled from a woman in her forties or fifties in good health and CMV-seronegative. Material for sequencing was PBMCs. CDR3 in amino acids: CASTSGSTDTQYF. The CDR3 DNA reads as TGTGCCAGCACTAGCGGCAGCACAGATACGCAGTATTTT.